Below are 29 T cell receptor beta chains sequenced from a single sample in a study of regulatory T cells in long-lasting Graves disease. Arm-PCR of CDR3 regions and iRepertoire HTBI primers were used to build TCR beta libraries. TCRdb ran MiXCR on the multiplex PCR reads and lists one entry per CDR3 protein. The sample shows under 450,000 distinct CDR3 sequences, 12% of them seen only once. This sample's time point: newly diagnosed GD, antithyroid drugs for less than 3 months. PBMC-derived RNA was used for the TCR library. These data also formed part of another study, on T cells in Graves' hyperthyroidism and ophthalmopathy.

The starting material was peripheral blood mononuclear cells (PBMCs), obtained at new diagnosis, from a patient treated with antithyroid drugs. The receptors were gathered from a woman aged 18-29 years with Graves disease.

V usage is TRBV4-3 and J usage is TRBJ2-1, with D hard to call. The CDR3 runs to 16 residues. Germline V CDR1 and CDR2: LGHNA, YSLEER. The ends were cut back, 2 bases at V and 1 base at J, with 12 bases in the middle. The CDR3 nucleotides are TGCGCCAGCAGCCAAACCCCTGGACGGTCCTACAATGAGCAGTTCTTC. As protein: CASSQTPGRSYNEQFF.

The V call is TRBV15, the J call TRBJ2-1; 9 bases match TRBD2. In germline, CDR1 is LNHNV, CDR2 YYDKDF (reference sequence). The CDR3 totals 12 residues. J gave up 10 bases and V 11 bases, and 9 bases lay outside the gene matches. DNA for the CDR3: TGTGCCGCGGGGGGGGGGGCAGGCGAGCAGTTCTTC. It is translated as CAAGGGAGEQFF.

In this sample, this clonotype turned up many times. The J gene is TRBJ2-1, the V gene TRBV30; no definite D call. The germline gives CDR1 GTSNPN, CDR2 SVGIG (reference sequence). The CDR3 has 11 amino acids. V was pared by 0 bases and J by 10 bases, with 7 bases between. The CDR3 DNA reads as TGTGCCTGGAGTGTAACTGGGGAGCAGTTCTTC. This sequence encodes CAWSVTGEQFF.

This clonotype was counted ten times or more. J is TRBJ2-1 and V is TRBV12-3 or TRBV12-4; 8 nucleotides line up with TRBD2. The J segment lost 7 bases and the V segment lost 6 bases, leaving 5 bases of the junction unmatched. The CDR3 is made up of 13 amino acids. CDR3: CASSYSSGNEQFF. The CDR3, as DNA: TGTGCCAGCAGCTACTCTAGCGGGAATGAGCAGTTCTTC.

This clonotype was picked up a small number of times. The chain links TRBV19 to TRBJ2-3; D uncertain. This CDR3 has 13 residues. V was cut by 3 bases and J by 2 bases, with 6 bases left in between. Germline V gene data show CDR1 as LNHDA and CDR2 as SQIVND (reference sequence). CDR3 in amino acids: CASSITYTDTQYF. CDR3 DNA sequence: TGTGCCAGTAGTATCACATACACAGATACGCAGTATTTT.

On this clonotype: This may be a read error, as it is one base from a much larger clone. The V call is TRBV4-2, the J call TRBJ2-7, with 14 bases that match TRBD2. The germline gives CDR1 LGHNA, CDR2 YNFKEQ. CDR3 length equals 14 residues. This CDR3 is CASGQEGLAGVKYF. The CDR3 coding sequence is TGTGCCAGCGGCCAGGAGGGACTAGCGGGAGTCAAGTACTTC.

This clonotype showed up many times. The chain carries TRBV20-1 and TRBJ2-1, with no clear D. V was trimmed by 0 bases and J by 4 bases, leaving 19 bases between them. This CDR3 has 17 residues. Germline CDR1 DFQATT, CDR2 SNEGSKA (reference sequence). CDR3 bases: TGCAGTGCTAGAGACTCCCATTCCGGACCGACATACAATGAGCAGTTCTTC. Translation gives CSARDSHSGPTYNEQFF.

This chain joins TRBV19 and TRBJ2-5; maybe TRBD2 (5 bases). Germline V gives CDR1 LNHDA, CDR2 SQIVND (reference sequence). The CDR3 consists of 13 residues. Trimming pared 8 bases from V and 4 bases from J, leaving 14 bases between. The CDR3 region is CASARGIGETQYF. DNA for the CDR3: TGTGCCAGTGCCCGAGGGATTGGAGAGACCCAGTACTTC.

This clonotype was detected ten times or more. This rearrangement joins TRBV24-1 to TRBJ1-1; D is uncertain. Per the germline V gene, CDR1 is KGHDR and CDR2 is SFDVKD. The CDR3 covers 12 residues. V was pared by 3 bases and J by 5 bases, with 6 bases between. CDR3 region: CATSDPETEAFF. The CDR3 DNA follows: TGTGCCACCAGTGATCCGGAGACTGAAGCTTTCTTT.

The rearrangement links TRBV5-1 to TRBJ2-2; 8 bases are a match to TRBD2. Germline lookup yields CDR1 SGHRS and CDR2 YFSETQ. V was pared by 6 bases and J by 8 bases, with 15 bases of the junction left unmatched. The length of the CDR3 is 16 residues. The CDR3 loop reads CASTPGRGTSKGELFF. CDR3 in DNA: TGCGCCAGCACCCCCGGACGGGGGACTAGTAAGGGGGAGCTGTTTTTT.

This clonotype showed up many times. Here the CDR3 reads CASAQRGRGASNEQFF. The DNA for the CDR3 is TGTGCTAGTGCACAACGGGGTAGGGGGGCGAGCAATGAGCAGTTCTTC. The chain links TRBV12-5 to TRBJ2-1, with D tentatively TRBD1 or TRBD2 (6 bases each). Germline-derived CDR1 and CDR2 are LGHNT and FRNRAP. This CDR3 has 16 amino acids. Between the trimmed V and J ends, which lost 7 bases and 6 bases, there was a span of 22 bases.

V usage is TRBV6-2 or TRBV6-3 and J usage is TRBJ2-1; TRBD2 matches 7 bases. This CDR3 has 15 amino acids. Per germline, CDR1 MNHEY and CDR2 SVGEGT. V dropped 6 bases and J dropped 6; count of bases not matched to a gene: 11. The CDR3 is CASSSSGTGFNEQFF. The CDR3 DNA reads TGTGCCAGCAGCTCCAGCGGGACTGGTTTCAATGAGCAGTTCTTC.

This clonotype was counted at least ten times. The CDR3 protein is CATETLGNTEAFF. CDR3 sequence (DNA): TGTGCCACCGAGACCCTTGGGAACACTGAAGCTTTCTTT. The genes are TRBV6-1 and TRBJ1-1, with D hard to call. The ends were cut back, 10 bases at V and 1 base at J, with 13 bases in the middle. This CDR3 contains 13 residues. Germline V lookup: CDR1 MNHNS, CDR2 SASEGT.

The chain couples TRBV29-1 to TRBJ1-5; no firm D call. The V gene lost 4 bases and the J gene lost 4 bases, with 11 bases spanning the gap. The CDR3 totals 13 residues. The germline CDR1 and CDR2 sequences are SQVTM and ANQGSEA. Written as DNA, the CDR3 is TGCAGCGTTGTAGCGGGGAATAATCAGCCCCAGCATTTT. Amino acids: CSVVAGNNQPQHF. The full variable domain, its missing parts supplied by reference TRBV29-1 and TRBJ1-5, is SAVISQKPSRDICQRGTSLTIQCQVDSQVTMMFWYRQQPGQSLTLIATANQGSEATYESGFVIDKFPISRPNLTFSTLTVSNMSPEDSSIYLCSVVAGNNQPQHFGDGTRLSIL.

V and J are TRBV28 and TRBJ1-2; D possibly corresponds to TRBD1 (5 bases). The V end was cut by 3 bases, the J end by 6 bases, with 11 bases between. This CDR3 is 13 amino acids long. Looked up from germline, CDR1 is MDHEN and CDR2 is SYDVKM. In DNA form, the CDR3 reads TGTGCCAGCAGTTTGACCGGGGGAAATGGCTACACCTTC. Protein sequence: CASSLTGGNGYTF.

This clonotype has only a few counts. This chain links TRBV7-8 with TRBJ2-7, with TRBD1 matching over 10 bases. V shed 2 bases and J 4 bases; nucleotides not matched to a gene: 5. The V gene's germline CDR1 is SGHVS and CDR2 FQNEAQ. The CDR3 totals 15 residues. The DNA of the CDR3 is TGTGCCAGCAGCTTATCGGGGACAGGGGTTTACGAGCAGTACTTC. Amino acid sequence: CASSLSGTGVYEQYF.

The V gene is TRBV10-1, the J gene TRBJ2-1, with TRBD2 matching over 11 bases. Germline CDR1 WNHNN, CDR2 SYGVQD (reference sequence). J lost 0 bases, V lost 3 bases, and 7 bases had no gene match. There are 18 residues in the CDR3. CDR3 residues: CASSDAPGTSGSYNEQFF. Here the CDR3 DNA reads TGCGCCAGCAGTGATGCCCCCGGGACTAGCGGCTCCTACAATGAGCAGTTCTTC.

In this sample, this clonotype turned up many times. The gene calls are TRBV6-2 or TRBV6-3 and TRBJ1-4; a possible D gene is TRBD1 (5 bases). This CDR3 is 19 amino acids long. The germline V and J ends were trimmed by 4 bases and 2 bases, with 23 bases remaining between them. Germline values: CDR1 MNHEY, CDR2 SVGEGT. For the CDR3, the DNA is TGTGCCAGCAGTTTCGACAGTGAACTGCCGCACCGGACTAATGAAAAACTGTTTTTT. Protein sequence: CASSFDSELPHRTNEKLFF.

This clonotype was picked up many times. The chain employs TRBV28 and TRBJ2-5; maybe TRBD2 (6 bases). The V end was cut by 3 bases, the J end by 0 bases, with 11 bases between. The germline gives CDR1 MDHEN, CDR2 SYDVKM. CDR3 length: 15 residues. CDR3 amino acids: CASSFGRGNQETQYF. The CDR3 bases are TGTGCCAGCAGTTTCGGTCGGGGGAACCAAGAGACCCAGTACTTC.

This clonotype showed up just a few times. This chain uses TRBV5-1 with TRBJ1-2; no clear D. This CDR3 region has 15 residues. Germline CDR1 reads SGHRS; CDR2 reads YFSETQ. Trimming stripped 2 bases from V and 3 bases from J, with 14 bases between. The CDR3 coding sequence is TGCGCCAGCAGCTTTACAGAGTACGGTGACTATGGCTACACCTTC. This gives the protein CASSFTEYGDYGYTF.

This chain uses TRBV20-1 with TRBJ1-2; 7 bases are a match to TRBD1. The CDR3 is made up of 12 amino acids. V shed 6 bases and J 4 bases; nucleotides not matched to a gene: 5. CDR1 and CDR2 from the germline V gene are DFQATT and SNEGSKA (reference sequence). Here the CDR3 reads CSAKGQLYGYTF. CDR3 sequence (DNA): TGCAGTGCAAAGGGACAGCTCTATGGCTACACCTTC.

The sample holds many counts of this clonotype. This chain connects TRBV7-8 to TRBJ1-5; 9 bases align to TRBD1. There are 18 residues in the CDR3. The germline V gene encodes CDR1 SGHVS and CDR2 FQNEAQ. J gave up 7 bases and V 1 base, and 14 bases lay outside the gene matches. CDR3 sequence: CASSLGRDRARTRQPQHF. The CDR3 DNA follows: TGTGCCAGCAGCTTAGGTCGGGACAGGGCCCGGACGAGGCAGCCCCAGCATTTT.

This clonotype occurred many times. The rearrangement joins TRBV20-1 to TRBJ1-3; TRBD1 matches at 7 bases. The ends lost 7 bases at V and 0 bases at J; junction bases unmatched: 12. This CDR3 is built from 16 residues. CDR1 DFQATT and CDR2 SNEGSKA come from the germline V gene (reference sequence). CDR3 DNA: TGCAGTGACAGCGCCCCGACAGGGCACTCTGGAAACACCATATATTTT. Translating gives CSDSAPTGHSGNTIYF.

This chain links TRBV29-1 with TRBJ1-1; possibly TRBD1 for D (5 bases). Germline lookup yields CDR1 SQVTM and CDR2 ANQGSEA. This CDR3 is 13 amino acids long. With 2 bases removed from V and 3 bases from J, the gap between germline ends came to 10 bases. The CDR3 nucleotides are TGCAGCGTTGAATGGGACGGTGACACTGAAGCTTTCTTT. Amino acids: CSVEWDGDTEAFF.

The genes are TRBV4-3 and TRBJ2-5; D perhaps matches TRBD2 (5 bases). Per the germline V gene, CDR1 is LGHNA and CDR2 is YSLEER. The CDR3 is made up of 15 amino acids. Trimming removed 0 bases from V and 3 bases from J, with 11 bases in between. CDR3 sequence reads: CASSQDLSAEETQYF. CDR3 DNA sequence: TGCGCCAGCAGCCAAGATCTTAGCGCGGAAGAGACCCAGTACTTC.

The table lists this clonotype with many counts. The junction does not match germline at one end; this may be a read error. The chain combines TRBV7-2 with TRBJ1-6; TRBD1 matches at 7 bases. The CDR3 extends over 14 amino acids. Per germline, CDR1 SGHTA and CDR2 FQGNSA. In DNA form, the CDR3 reads TGTGCCAACAGCGTTCGACAGGGTAATTCACCCCTCCACTTT. This gives the protein CANSVRQGNSPLHF.

This clonotype was observed at least ten times. The J gene is TRBJ1-1, the V gene TRBV6-2 or TRBV6-3; D remains ambiguous. V was pared by 4 bases and J by 0 bases, with 18 bases between. The CDR3 loop spans 17 amino acids. The germline V gene has CDR1 MNHEY and CDR2 SVGEGT. This chain's CDR3 is CASSSLPGRKMNTEAFF. CDR3 coding DNA: TGTGCCAGCAGTTCCCTACCGGGCCGCAAAATGAACACTGAAGCTTTCTTT.

This clonotype came up many times. V is TRBV7-9 and J is TRBJ1-2; 9 positions match TRBD1. The CDR3 length is 16 residues. The V segment lost 5 bases and the J segment 6 bases; nucleotides outside the gene matches: 13. Germline CDR1 reads SEHNR; CDR2 reads FQNEAQ (reference sequence). The DNA for the CDR3 is TGTGCCAGCAGCACCTATACAGGGGGCTTCACGAATGGCTACACCTTC. Its translation: CASSTYTGGFTNGYTF. The entire variable domain, with the rest obtained from reference TRBV7-9 and TRBJ1-2, is as follows: DTGVSQNPRHKITKRGQNVTFRCDPISEHNRLYWYRQTLGQGPEFLTYFQNEAQLEKSRLLSDRFSAERPKGSFSTLEIQRTEQGDSAMYLCASSTYTGGFTNGYTFGSGTRLTVV.

In this sample, this clonotype turned up many times. In DNA, the CDR3 is TGTGCCAGCTCCCGAGGGACCGCACATTCGAACACCGGGGAGCTGTTTTTT. This codes for CASSRGTAHSNTGELFF. The V call is TRBV18, the J call TRBJ2-2; D tentatively reads TRBD1 or TRBD2 (5 bases each). In germline, CDR1 is KGHSH, CDR2 LQKENI. V was shortened by 6 bases and J by 0 bases, with 17 bases between the two germline ends. This CDR3 region has 17 residues. Combining the CDR3 with reference TRBV18 and TRBJ2-2 gives the whole variable domain NAGVMQNPRHLVRRRGQEARLRCSPMKGHSHVYWYRQLPEEGLKFMVYLQKENIIDESGMPKERFSAEFPKEGPSILRIQQVVRGDSAAYFCASSRGTAHSNTGELFFGEGSRLTVL.